The 23 T cell receptor beta chains listed next were all sequenced from one sample in a study of blood T cells in healthy people across ages. Combining a sample-barcoded 5' primer with a J-beta primer mix, a second PCR ran for roughly 7 to 12 cycles. TCRdb called the 5' RACE reads again in MiXCR, with one record for every CDR3 protein. The sample comprises about 680,000 distinct CDR3 sequences, over 45% of which are singletons, and roughly a third rests with the top ten. Specimen: blood. The receptor set was obtained from a woman aged 55-69 years in good health.

V is TRBV29-1 and J is TRBJ2-1, with 7 bases aligning to TRBD2. From germline, CDR1 is SQVTM and CDR2 ANQGSEA. The V gene end was trimmed by 4 bases and the J gene end by 10 bases; junction bases not matched to a gene: 10. This CDR3 comprises 13 residues. The CDR3 coding sequence is TGCAGCGTTGGAGGGAGGGCCACCCTAGAGCAGTTCTTC. Translation gives CSVGGRATLEQFF.

This clonotype was seen only a few times. CDR3 loop: CASSSYRGANQETQYF. In DNA, the CDR3 is TGTGCCAGCAGTTCATACCGGGGGGCTAACCAAGAGACCCAGTACTTC. The V gene is TRBV28, the J gene TRBJ2-5; possibly TRBD2 for D (7 bases). CDR3 length equals 16 residues. V gave up 4 bases and J gave up 0 bases, with 15 bases separating them. Germline V gives CDR1 MDHEN, CDR2 SYDVKM.

This clonotype turned up a few times. The chain uses TRBV10-3 and TRBJ2-1; D gene ambiguous. The DNA end favors TRBJ2-7, so the J call may be wrong. This CDR3 is 15 amino acids long. Germline V gene sequence: CDR1 ENHRY, CDR2 SYGVKD. CDR3 coding DNA: TGTGCCATCGCGGCCCGTCAGATCTCCTACAATGAGCAGTACTTC. Its translation is CAIAARQISYNEQYF.

The chain is built from TRBV6-2 or TRBV6-3 and TRBJ2-7; weak D call: TRBD2 (6 bases). Per germline, CDR1 MNHEY and CDR2 SVGEGT. With 5 bases removed from V and 3 bases from J, the gap between germline ends came to 14 bases. The CDR3 has 14 residues. CDR3 DNA sequence: TGTGCCAGCAGTGGGACTCCAACCTACTACGAGCAGTACTTC. Protein: CASSGTPTYYEQYF.

The chain is built from TRBV29-1 and TRBJ1-1; no clear D. CDR3 length: 13 amino acids. Germline CDR1 SQVTM, CDR2 ANQGSEA. Trimming removed 3 bases at V and 1 base at J, with 9 bases between. The CDR3 here is CSVEAPWNTEAFF. The CDR3 DNA is TGCAGCGTTGAGGCGCCATGGAACACTGAAGCTTTCTTT.

As concerns this clonotype: A much larger clone is a single base away; this may be a read error. The chain combines TRBV11-2 with TRBJ2-6; TRBD1 matches 8 bases. The J segment lost 2 bases and the V segment lost 6 bases, leaving 3 bases of the junction unmatched. The germline gives CDR1 SGHAT, CDR2 FQNNGV. This CDR3 is built from 15 residues. CDR3 residues: CASSAGGAGANVLTF. CDR3 bases: TGTGCCAGCAGTGCAGGGGGCGCTGGGGCCAACGTCCTGACTTTC.

This clonotype was counted a few times. This chain links TRBV4-2 with TRBJ1-2; TRBD1 matches 7 bases. The CDR3 runs 17 residues. Germline CDR1 and CDR2: LGHNA and YNFKEQ. Losses at the gene ends were 0 bases for V and 5 bases for J; bases not matched to a gene: 12. CDR3 in DNA: TGTGCCAGCAGCCAAGAGGCTGGGACAGAGGGGCGGTATGGCTACACCTTC. It specifies CASSQEAGTEGRYGYTF.

This clonotype was detected a few times. The J gene is TRBJ2-4, the V gene TRBV27; D uncertain. The CDR3 has 16 amino acids. Trimming removed 11 bases from V and 9 bases from J, with 29 bases in between. The V gene's germline CDR1 is MNHEY and CDR2 SMNVEV (reference sequence). Here the CDR3 DNA reads TGTGCCGGGCCGAGGCAAGACGATTCAGATCTTGGCATTCAGTACTTC. This sequence encodes CAGPRQDDSDLGIQYF.

The chain has TRBV6-2 or TRBV6-3 and TRBJ2-5; TRBD2 is a possible D gene (5 bases). Trimming shortened V by 2 bases and J by 5 bases, and 12 bases separated the two germline ends. Germline V gene data show CDR1 as MNHEY and CDR2 as SVGEGT. CDR3 length equals 14 residues. CDR3 protein: CASSYAMRGETQYF. The CDR3 bases are TGTGCCAGCAGTTACGCGATGCGAGGGGAGACCCAGTACTTC.

The chain is built from TRBV25-1 and TRBJ2-1; perhaps TRBD1 as D (6 bases). The V gene's germline CDR1 is MGHDK and CDR2 SYGVNS. Trimming pared 5 bases from V and 1 base from J, leaving 15 bases between. The CDR3 loop spans 16 amino acids. The DNA of the CDR3 is TGTGCCAGCAGTCGTAGGACAGCTAAATCCTACAATGAGCAGTTCTTC. Translating it yields CASSRRTAKSYNEQFF.

The chain joins TRBV20-1 to TRBJ2-5, with 9 bases fitting TRBD1. CDR3 length equals 14 residues. V lost 5 bases to trimming and J lost 11 bases; unmatched junction nucleotides: 15. Germline values: CDR1 DFQATT, CDR2 SNEGSKA (reference sequence). This CDR3 reads CSAEPGQGQDEQYF. Here the CDR3 DNA reads TGCAGTGCTGAGCCGGGACAGGGACAAGATGAGCAGTACTTC.

The chain uses TRBV7-2 and TRBJ2-3, with D possibly matching TRBD1 (6 bases). The CDR3 loop spans 17 amino acids. Between the trimmed V and J ends, which lost 7 bases and 2 bases, there was a span of 22 bases. CDR1 SGHTA and CDR2 FQGNSA come from the germline V gene. The CDR3 DNA sequence: TGTGCCAGCAACCCTCGTGTAGGGGGAGTTTACACAGATACGCAGTATTTT. Translation: CASNPRVGGVYTDTQYF.

The V and J genes are TRBV6-6 and TRBJ2-1; TRBD2 might be the D (5 bases). The germline V and J ends were trimmed by 6 bases and 5 bases, with 14 bases remaining between them. Per the germline V gene, CDR1 is MNHNY and CDR2 is SVGAGI (reference sequence). The CDR3 totals 14 residues. For the CDR3, the DNA is TGTGCCAGCAGGAACTCCGGGATCCACAATGAGCAGTTCTTC. Translating gives CASRNSGIHNEQFF.

The gene calls are TRBV5-6 and TRBJ1-2; 7 nucleotides line up with TRBD1. The CDR3 consists of 13 residues. Losses at the gene ends were 5 bases for V and 4 bases for J; bases not matched to a gene: 5. Germline V gives CDR1 SGHDT, CDR2 YYEEEE. The CDR3 nucleotides read TGTGCCAGCAGTCGGGACAGCCTCTATGGCTACACCTTC. Residues: CASSRDSLYGYTF.

This clonotype appeared a few times. This chain links TRBV29-1 with TRBJ1-1; 7 nucleotides align to TRBD1. Germline V CDR1 and CDR2: SQVTM, ANQGSEA. Losses at the gene ends were 7 bases for V and 1 base for J; bases not matched to a gene: 6. This CDR3 spans 13 amino acids. For the CDR3, the DNA is TGCAGCGGACAGGGTCAGGCGAACACTGAAGCTTTCTTT. Protein sequence: CSGQGQANTEAFF.

This clonotype was seen a few times. This chain links TRBV7-9 with TRBJ2-7, with 9 positions matching TRBD2. The CDR3 runs 17 residues. V shed 5 bases, J shed 7 bases, and the junction held 18 bases outside the gene matches. CDR1 SEHNR and CDR2 FQNEAQ come from the germline V gene (reference sequence). CDR3 sequence reads: CASSPRGGLAPNNEQYF. In nucleotides, the CDR3 is TGTGCCAGCAGCCCAAGAGGGGGACTAGCACCGAACAATGAGCAGTACTTC.

With respect to this clonotype: Since a much larger clone is just one base distant, this may be a read error. This sequence joins TRBV5-1 and TRBJ2-5, with 8 nucleotides matching TRBD2. The J call may be in error: the DNA end matches TRBJ2-7 better. Germline-derived CDR1 and CDR2 are SGHRS and YFSETQ. The CDR3 loop spans 15 amino acids. DNA of the CDR3: TGCGCCAGCAGCTCCGGACGAGCGGGAGCCTCCGAGCAGTACTTC. Residues: CASSSGRAGASEQYF.

This rearrangement joins TRBV25-1 to TRBJ1-1, with D unresolved. The V end was cut by 3 bases, the J end by 8 bases, with 7 bases between. The CDR3 spans 11 residues. Germline-derived CDR1 and CDR2 are MGHDK and SYGVNS. In nucleotides, the CDR3 is TGTGCCAGCAGTGACTGGGCAGAAGCTTTCTTT. As protein: CASSDWAEAFF.

This clonotype was recorded only once. The chain carries TRBV4-2 and TRBJ2-4; 12 bases are shared with TRBD1. The tail of the sequence fits TRBJ2-7 better, so the J call may be wrong. The CDR3 loop spans 16 amino acids. Germline CDR1 LGHNA, CDR2 YNFKEQ. The CDR3 coding sequence is TGTGCCAGCAGCCAGGGACAGGGGGCCGGGTCCTACGAGCAGTACTTC. Translation gives CASSQGQGAGSYEQYF.

The chain links TRBV4-3 to TRBJ1-2; 8 bases match TRBD1. Looked up from germline, CDR1 is LGHNA and CDR2 is YSLEER. The CDR3 runs to 14 residues. V shed 0 bases and J 9 bases; nucleotides not matched to a gene: 6. This chain's CDR3 is CASSQETRTGSYTF. CDR3 bases: TGCGCCAGCAGCCAAGAGACCCGGACAGGGAGCTACACCTTC.

At least ten counts were recorded for this clonotype. The chain recombines TRBV27 with TRBJ1-6; D unresolved. The germline V gene encodes CDR1 MNHEY and CDR2 SMNVEV (reference sequence). The CDR3 is 13 amino acids. The ends were cut back, 5 bases at V and 7 bases at J, with 9 bases in the middle. CDR3 in DNA: TGTGCCAGCAGTCTTGCACAGAATTCACCCCTCCACTTT. This sequence encodes CASSLAQNSPLHF.

The rearrangement joins TRBV7-9 to TRBJ2-2, with D perhaps given as TRBD1 or TRBD2 (5 bases each). This CDR3 is built from 15 residues. Germline loops: CDR1 SEHNR, CDR2 FQNEAQ (reference sequence). V shed 3 bases and J shed 7 bases, with 15 bases lying between them. CDR3 coding DNA: TGTGCCAGCAGCTTCTCCGGGACGAAGAGCGGGGAGCTGTTTTTT. Protein: CASSFSGTKSGELFF.

This chain connects TRBV6-6 to TRBJ2-7; 9 bases fit TRBD1. Per the germline V gene, CDR1 is MNHNY and CDR2 is SVGAGI (reference sequence). V gave up 6 bases and J gave up 5 bases; unmatched junction bases: 11. This CDR3 is built from 15 residues. CDR3 bases: TGTGCCAGCAGGAGCCGGGACAGGGATGTGAACGAGCAGTACTTC. It yields the protein CASRSRDRDVNEQYF.